A single TCR beta chain is shown here with its context. There is no known antigen for this receptor. No per-base quality is available; no much larger clone lies one base away. The collaborating institutions used their own protocols to collect whole blood in K2EDTA tubes. For TCRbeta analysis, collaborators shipped samples as frozen whole blood, isolated PBMCs, or DNA extracted from either of those sample types. This specimen comes from a study of blood T cell repertoires in COVID-19 (dated by TCRdb to 2019 to 2021). Background for the entire study: The collaborator samples originated in the United States, Italy and Spain and spanned the acute and convalescent phases of COVID-19. The prospective study material was composed of cDNA or gDNA derived from T cells, B-cell-depleted T cells, or PBMCs. Deeply sampled blood TCRbeta repertoires from subjects exposed to, actively infected with, or recovered from COVID-19 were included in the dataset. The repertoires were made available in a free public database intended to serve as a resource for research on the immune response to SARS-CoV-2. The samples were drawn from the first 160 participants of the ongoing ImmuneRACE study and from 1,254 subjects provided by 6 global collaborators. Nearly every sample came with metadata listing a de-identified subject ID, COVID-19 status, age in years and sex. Where HLA class I and class II types were available, the types were taken from metadata supplied by the sample provider, not from assay-based typing. Points the paper makes about the study in general: The quantity of clinical and demographic metadata differed by source and by participant and was supplied without curation.

Reading the germline V gene (reference sequence) gives CDR1 SEHNR and CDR2 FQNEAQ. V trim: 5 bases; J trim: 7 bases; unmatched bases: 7. The CDR3 measures 15 amino acids from cysteine to phenylalanine. Left in the record is the CDR3 DNA by itself, 45 bases read in frame from the first base. TCRbeta CDR3 regions were amplified from genomic DNA using the immunoSEQ Assay, a bias-controlled multiplex PCR. On the authors' methods: The number of nucleated cells in each sample was estimated by amplification of reference gene primers within the assay. Sequence reads were collapsed and filtered to measure the absolute abundance of every unique TCRbeta CDR3 rearrangement. For each sample, productive Simpson clonality was calculated as the square root of Simpson's diversity index across productive rearrangements. As stored in TCRdb, this immuneACCESS dataset retains in-frame rearrangements with V and J assigned. A fraction of the clones does not appear; measured against another copy, unresolved V genes explain less than half of the discrepancy, and the remainder lacks a known reason. V and J calls and clone size come straight from that table; D and trimming were deduced from the DNA. The sample table lists 20,000 or so clones, 86% of them with a count of one. The ten largest clones represent 9% to 15% of the sample.

The chain joins TRBV7-9 to TRBJ1-5; 11 middle bases align to TRBD1. This receptor was identified in a woman older than 75 with active or convalescent COVID-19. The specimen sequenced was peripheral blood. CDR3 sequence: CASSLGQGATQPQHF. The DNA is TGTGCCAGCAGCCTAGGACAGGGGGCTACCCAGCCCCAGCATTTT.